This T cell receptor beta chain was captured by sequencing in a study of shared clonotypes between healthy human individuals. CD45RO-negative, CCR7-positively selected cells formed the naive CD8 fraction, excluding terminally differentiated effector memory CD45RA+ cells. This CDR3 comprises 14 residues. The V gene lost 0 bases and the J gene lost 6 bases, with 10 bases spanning the gap. Germline V gives CDR1 SGDLS, CDR2 YYNGEE. Genomic DNA belonging to each subset was distributed in equal measure over several immunoSEQ plates. It was 150 to 250 ng DNA, 28,000 or so T cell genomes, that sorted-subset replicate PCRs used. The data were produced by immunoSEQ multiplex PCR, yet TCRdb's version contains in-frame clones alone and is incomplete. The profile shows roughly 1,800,000 clones, roughly 95% of them singletons. Regarding the study as a whole: Clonotypes which were not shared had lower generation probabilities than clonotypes that all four donors shared. The rarefaction results pointed to incomplete sorted-subset sequencing despite large depth.

There are a few counts of this clone. The antigen remains unidentified. This receptor was obtained from a man between 18 and 29 years old in good health. The chain links TRBV9 to TRBJ1-5; a possible D gene is TRBD1 (5 bases). Sequenced input: naive CD8+ T cells sorted from blood. The CDR3 region has the DNA TGTGCCAGCAGCGTAGAGGGGCGCGGTCAGCCCCAGCATTTT. Its protein is CASSVEGRGQPQHF.